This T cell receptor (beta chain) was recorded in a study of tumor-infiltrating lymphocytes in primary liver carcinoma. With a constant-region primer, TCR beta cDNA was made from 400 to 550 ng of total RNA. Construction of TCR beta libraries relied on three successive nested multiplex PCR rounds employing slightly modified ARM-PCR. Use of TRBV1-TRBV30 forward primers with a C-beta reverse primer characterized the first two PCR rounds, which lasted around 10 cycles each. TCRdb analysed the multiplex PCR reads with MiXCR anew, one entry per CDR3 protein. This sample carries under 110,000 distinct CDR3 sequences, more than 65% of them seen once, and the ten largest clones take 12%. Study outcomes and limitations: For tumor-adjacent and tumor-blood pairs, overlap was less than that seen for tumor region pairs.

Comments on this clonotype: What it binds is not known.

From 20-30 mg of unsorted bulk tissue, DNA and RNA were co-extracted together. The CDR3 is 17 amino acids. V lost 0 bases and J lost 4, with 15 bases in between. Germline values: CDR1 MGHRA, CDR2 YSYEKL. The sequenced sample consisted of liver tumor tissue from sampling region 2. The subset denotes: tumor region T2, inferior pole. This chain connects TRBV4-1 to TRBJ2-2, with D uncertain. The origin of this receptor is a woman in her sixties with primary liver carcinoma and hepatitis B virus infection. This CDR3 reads CASSQEVLGTSTGELFF. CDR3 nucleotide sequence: TGCGCCAGCAGCCAAGAGGTCCTAGGAACAAGCACCGGGGAGCTGTTTTTT.